The 21 T cell receptor beta chains in this list originate from one sample, sequenced in a study of T cell changes during pregnancy in multiple sclerosis. Method: immunoSEQ multiplex PCR; TCRdb's copy keeps in-frame clones and lacks some. The table shows tens of thousands of clones, with roughly 89% occurring only once. This material consisted of CD4+ T cells from peripheral blood mononuclear cells, taken in the first trimester of pregnancy. Receptors were obtained from a female donor with multiple sclerosis, enrolled in a pregnancy study.

The rearrangement joins TRBV29-1 to TRBJ2-2; 8 bases agree with TRBD1. The ends lost 5 bases at V and 8 bases at J; junction bases unmatched: 7. The V gene's germline CDR1 is SQVTM and CDR2 ANQGSEA. This CDR3 region has 13 residues. The CDR3 bases are TGCAGCGTTACCAGGGGGCGTGTGGGGGAGCTGTTTTTT. Its translation is CSVTRGRVGELFF.

This clone was observed a handful of times. This sequence joins TRBV2 and TRBJ1-3; perhaps TRBD1 as D (6 bases). V lost 3 bases and J lost 0, with 9 bases in between. The CDR3 covers 15 residues. Germline-derived CDR1 and CDR2 are SNHLY and FYNNEI. In DNA form, the CDR3 reads TGTGCCAGCAGTGACAGGGGATTCTCTGGAAACACCATATATTTT. Translated: CASSDRGFSGNTIYF.

The rearrangement uses TRBV6-5 and TRBJ2-7; 7 positions match TRBD1. The V segment lost 0 bases and the J segment 3 bases; nucleotides outside the gene matches: 2. This CDR3 spans 14 amino acids. Germline assignment: CDR1 MNHEY and CDR2 SVGAGI. CDR3 amino acids: CASSYSTGNYEQYF. The CDR3 region has the DNA TGTGCCAGCAGTTACTCGACAGGGAACTACGAGCAGTACTTC.

V and J are TRBV7-3 and TRBJ2-1; 9 bases agree with TRBD1. Trimming removed 1 base from V and 4 bases from J; junction bases left unmatched: 5. The CDR3 is 16 residues long. Germline V gives CDR1 SGHTA, CDR2 FQGTGA. CDR3 protein: CASSLRAGTGYNEQFF. The DNA for the CDR3 is TGTGCCAGCAGCTTAAGGGCCGGGACAGGGTACAATGAGCAGTTCTTC.

The chain carries TRBV5-1 and TRBJ2-1; D is ambiguous. Trimming took off 1 base at V and 5 bases at J, with 13 bases between the two ends. CDR1 is SGHRS and CDR2 is YFSETQ in the germline V gene. The CDR3 is made up of 15 amino acids. The CDR3 coding sequence is TGCGCCAGCAGCTTGTCTTCGAAAACAGACAATGAGCAGTTCTTC. It translates to CASSLSSKTDNEQFF. The whole variable domain, remainder taken from reference TRBV5-1 and TRBJ2-1, is KAGVTQTPRYLIKTRGQQVTLSCSPISGHRSVSWYQQTPGQGLQFLFEYFSETQRNKGNFPGRFSGRQFSNSRSEMNVSTLELGDSALYLCASSLSSKTDNEQFFGPGTRLTVL.

The chain carries TRBV5-1 and TRBJ1-4; no clear D gene. The V end was cut by 4 bases, the J end by 7 bases, with 17 bases between. The CDR3 sequence is 15 residues long. Germline V gene data show CDR1 as SGHRS and CDR2 as YFSETQ. CDR3 in DNA: TGCGCCAGCAGCCTAACTGAGGGCCGGGGTGAAAAACTGTTTTTT. As protein: CASSLTEGRGEKLFF.

The CDR3 region has the DNA TGTGCCAGTAGTATTGGACAGGAGACTGAAGCTTTCTTT. Protein sequence: CASSIGQETEAFF. The J gene is TRBJ1-1, the V gene TRBV19; 7 bases match TRBD1. CDR1 LNHDA and CDR2 SQIVND come from the germline V gene (reference sequence). J lost 5 bases, V lost 3 bases, and 3 bases had no gene match. This CDR3 contains 13 residues.

V and J are TRBV7-9 and TRBJ2-1, with 11 bases aligning to TRBD2. Per germline, CDR1 SEHNR and CDR2 FQNEAQ (reference sequence). This CDR3 contains 15 residues. Trimming at V came to 2 bases and at J to 5 bases, leaving 2 bases not matched to a gene. CDR3 coding DNA: TGTGCCAGCAGCTTATTGACTAGCGGGGACAATGAGCAGTTCTTC. Amino acids: CASSLLTSGDNEQFF.

This chain joins TRBV14 and TRBJ2-1; 9 nucleotides agree with TRBD2. CDR3 length: 15 residues. Losses at the gene ends were 2 bases for V and 5 bases for J; bases not matched to a gene: 4. The germline V gene encodes CDR1 SGHDN and CDR2 FVKESK. The CDR3, as DNA: TGTGCCAGCAGCCAATTCACTAGCGGGCACAATGAGCAGTTCTTC. It specifies CASSQFTSGHNEQFF.

The V call is TRBV7-2, the J call TRBJ2-7; tentative D call: TRBD2 (5 bases). The CDR3 spans 14 residues. Trimming took off 5 bases at V and 7 bases at J, with 18 bases between the two ends. From germline, CDR1 is SGHTA and CDR2 FQGNSA. The DNA of the CDR3 is TGTGCCAGCAGCGAAGCCCCGGCCACGGGGGAGCAGTACTTC. Its translation: CASSEAPATGEQYF.

The rearrangement uses TRBV7-9 and TRBJ2-7, with 10 bases lining up with TRBD1. With 5 bases clipped from V and 2 bases from J, the junction kept 6 bases outside the gene matches. The CDR3 has 15 residues. Germline V gene data show CDR1 as SEHNR and CDR2 as FQNEAQ (reference sequence). CDR3 in DNA: TGTGCCAGCAGCGCGGGACAGGGGATTCCCTACGAGCAGTACTTC. The encoded protein is CASSAGQGIPYEQYF.

The rearrangement links TRBV6-5 to TRBJ2-5, with D perhaps matching TRBD2 (5 bases). The ends were cut back, 6 bases at V and 1 base at J, with 15 bases in the middle. The CDR3 has 15 amino acids. Germline CDR1 is MNHEY and CDR2 is SVGAGI. The CDR3 loop reads CASRDGPGFQETQYF. CDR3 nucleotide sequence: TGTGCCAGCAGGGACGGGCCGGGATTCCAAGAGACCCAGTACTTC.

This clone showed up just a few times. The chain couples TRBV5-1 to TRBJ2-7, with 9 bases aligning to TRBD2. Germline V lookup: CDR1 SGHRS, CDR2 YFSETQ. The CDR3 consists of 17 residues. After removal of 4 bases from V and 4 bases from J, the junction contained 15 bases not matched to a gene. The CDR3 protein is CASSTQGGSGRTYEQYF. In nucleotides, the CDR3 is TGCGCCAGCAGCACACAGGGTGGAAGCGGGAGGACATACGAGCAGTACTTC.

This rearrangement joins TRBV7-2 to TRBJ1-5, with TRBD1 as a possible D gene (5 bases). CDR1 SGHTA and CDR2 FQGNSA come from the germline V gene. Deletions cut 4 bases from V and 1 base from J, with 11 bases between. The CDR3 sequence is 15 residues long. The CDR3 DNA sequence: TGTGCCAGCAGCTACAGGCTTATGAGCAATCAGCCCCAGCATTTT. This encodes CASSYRLMSNQPQHF.

The chain uses TRBV6-1 and TRBJ1-2; D call uncertain. The V and J ends lost 0 bases and 4 bases respectively, with 12 bases between them. Germline-derived CDR1 and CDR2 are MNHNS and SASEGT. This CDR3 is built from 15 residues. The CDR3 spells CASSEAFGRGYGYTF. CDR3 bases: TGTGCCAGCAGTGAAGCGTTTGGCAGAGGCTATGGCTACACCTTC.

This rearrangement joins TRBV5-6 to TRBJ2-7; TRBD2 aligns across 12 bases. The ends lost 5 bases at V and 2 bases at J; junction bases unmatched: 8. CDR1 SGHDT and CDR2 YYEEEE come from the germline V gene. This CDR3 spans 16 amino acids. CDR3 nucleotides: TGTGCCAGCAGTCCTACCCTAGCGGGAGGGCCCTACGAGCAGTACTTC. Translated, it gives CASSPTLAGGPYEQYF.

V usage is TRBV5-4 and J usage is TRBJ2-3, with 7 bases aligning to TRBD2. This CDR3 spans 15 amino acids. Germline lookup yields CDR1 SGHNT and CDR2 YYREEE (reference sequence). Trimming cost V 4 bases and J 6 bases; bases outside gene matches: 11. DNA of the CDR3: TGTGCCAGCAGCCCCGGGACTACCCGACCCGATACGCAGTATTTT. Encoded protein: CASSPGTTRPDTQYF.

The chain uses TRBV21-1 and TRBJ1-3. TRBV21-1 is designated a pseudogene. This CDR3 contains 15 residues. The CDR3 reads CASSAGPRDGNTIYF. The CDR3 DNA is TGTGCCAGCAGCGCCGGTCCGCGAGATGGAAACACCATATATTTT.

The chain recombines TRBV21-1 with TRBJ2-7; the table gives TRBD1 as D, unverified against the DNA. TRBV21-1 counts as a pseudogene. This CDR3 is 18 amino acids long. The CDR3: CASSIIIPRDSRGYEQYF. CDR3 nucleotides: TGTGCCAGCAGCATCATAATCCCCCGGGACAGCAGGGGCTACGAGCAGTACTTC.

This sequence joins TRBV1 and TRBJ2-7; the D call in the table, TRBD2, was not verified against the DNA. TRBV1 is a recognized pseudogene. The CDR3 sequence is 16 residues long. CDR3 nucleotides: TGCACCAGCAGCCCGCCCCGGCGACTAGCGGGAGAAGGGCAGTACTTC. It specifies CTSSPPRRLAGEGQYF.

The chain is built from TRBV7-8 and TRBJ2-3, with D possibly matching TRBD1 (6 bases). Germline loops: CDR1 SGHVS, CDR2 FQNEAQ. V lost 5 bases and J lost 5, with 17 bases in between. This CDR3 region has 15 residues. CDR3 in amino acids: CASSRQAASEDTQYF. CDR3 in DNA: TGTGCCAGCAGCCGACAGGCCGCGAGTGAAGATACGCAGTATTTT.